The 21 T cell receptor beta chains reported below all come from one sample, sequenced in a study of cytomegalovirus exposure and HLA in healthy donors. This table comes from immunoSEQ multiplex PCR, and its TCRdb copy is limited to in-frame clones, with some not included. The top ten clones hold around 1.3% of a sample with about 57,000 clones, approximately 88% of them seen once. Sequenced sample: PBMCs. Receptor source: a woman between 18 and 30 years old in good health and CMV-seronegative.

The chain is built from TRBV4-1 and TRBJ2-3, with D maybe TRBD1 (6 bases). The V and J ends lost 1 base and 0 bases respectively, with 17 bases between them. This CDR3 is built from 18 residues. Germline V lookup: CDR1 MGHRA, CDR2 YSYEKL. The CDR3 region is CASSQGKATGRSTDTQYF. DNA for the CDR3: TGCGCCAGCAGCCAAGGGAAGGCGACAGGCCGGAGCACAGATACGCAGTATTTT.

The J gene is TRBJ1-3, the V gene TRBV10-3; 11 positions agree with TRBD1. Looked up from germline, CDR1 is ENHRY and CDR2 is SYGVKD. After removal of 10 bases from V and 11 bases from J, the junction contained 19 bases not matched to a gene. This CDR3 spans 16 amino acids. The CDR3 nucleotides read TGTGCCACCTGGGGGACAGGGGGAGCCTATGGAGAGGCCATATATTTT. Translated, it gives CATWGTGGAYGEAIYF.

The rearrangement links TRBV18 to TRBJ2-1; tentatively, D is TRBD2 (6 bases). The CDR3 consists of 15 residues. Per the germline V gene, CDR1 is KGHSH and CDR2 is LQKENI. Trimming stripped 3 bases from V and 5 bases from J, with 14 bases between. DNA for the CDR3: TGTGCCAGCTCACCGAGGCGCGGGAAGGACAATGAGCAGTTCTTC. Its protein product is CASSPRRGKDNEQFF.

This clone was seen only once. J is TRBJ2-4 and V is TRBV10-1; D remains unclear. The CDR3 sequence is 13 residues long. V was cut by 8 bases and J by 8 bases, with 16 bases left in between. Germline values: CDR1 WNHNN, CDR2 SYGVQD (reference sequence). In DNA, the CDR3 is TGCGCCAGCTCCGAGGAGTCCTTAGACATTCAGTACTTC. Translating gives CASSEESLDIQYF.

This chain connects TRBV7-2 to TRBJ2-3; D might be TRBD1 (5 bases). There are 15 residues in the CDR3. The V gene's germline CDR1 is SGHTA and CDR2 FQGNSA. Between the trimmed V and J ends, which lost 4 bases and 6 bases, there was a span of 17 bases. The CDR3 DNA reads as TGTGCCAGCAGCTATCTAGGCTCCGCAGGGGATACGCAGTATTTT. Translated: CASSYLGSAGDTQYF. The full variable domain, rest sourced from reference TRBV7-2 and TRBJ2-3, is GAGVSQSPSNKVTEKGKDVELRCDPISGHTALYWYRQSLGQGLEFLIYFQGNSAPDKSGLPSDRFSAERTGGSVSTLTIQRTQQEDSAVYLCASSYLGSAGDTQYFGPGTRLTVL.

The rearrangement joins TRBV30 to TRBJ2-1, with 8 bases that match TRBD2. J gave up 6 bases and V 5 bases, and 9 bases lay outside the gene matches. This CDR3 has 14 amino acids. Per the germline V gene, CDR1 is GTSNPN and CDR2 is SVGIG (reference sequence). In DNA, the CDR3 is TGTGCCTGGGGGACCGGGACTAGACGCAATGAGCAGTTCTTC. Protein: CAWGTGTRRNEQFF.

The chain employs TRBV7-9 and TRBJ2-7; 16 bases fit TRBD2. Germline CDR1 is SEHNR and CDR2 is FQNEAQ (reference sequence). Trimming removed 5 bases from V and 5 bases from J; junction bases left unmatched: 12. This CDR3 is 18 amino acids long. The CDR3 nucleotides read TGTGCCAGCAGCGCCGGGACTAGCGGGAGGGCCAATGCCCACGAGCAGTACTTC. It yields the protein CASSAGTSGRANAHEQYF.

The chain uses TRBV27 and TRBJ1-3, with D perhaps matching TRBD1 (6 bases). V lost 0 bases, J lost 4 bases, and 13 bases lay in between. The CDR3 sequence is 16 residues long. Germline CDR1 reads MNHEY; CDR2 reads SMNVEV (reference sequence). The CDR3, as DNA: TGTGCCAGCAGTTTATCCGGCACAGGGTTCGGAAACACCATATATTTT. The encoded protein is CASSLSGTGFGNTIYF.

The chain uses TRBV27 and TRBJ2-3; 12 bases match TRBD2. The V gene's germline CDR1 is MNHEY and CDR2 SMNVEV (reference sequence). V was clipped by 7 bases and J by 3 bases; unmatched bases: 5. CDR3 size: 15 residues. In DNA form, the CDR3 reads TGTGCCAGCATCGGACTAGCGGGAACGACAGATACGCAGTATTTT. Protein: CASIGLAGTTDTQYF.

This chain joins TRBV6-5 and TRBJ2-7, with 7 nucleotides matching TRBD1. Germline V gene data show CDR1 as MNHEY and CDR2 as SVGAGI. CDR3 size: 13 residues. V was pared by 6 bases and J by 1 base, with 3 bases of the junction left unmatched. The CDR3 DNA follows: TGTGCCAGCAGGGGACAGCCATCCTACGAGCAGTACTTC. Translating it yields CASRGQPSYEQYF.

This clone was seen a few times. V is TRBV18 and J is TRBJ2-2, with 10 bases aligning to TRBD1. The V gene's germline CDR1 is KGHSH and CDR2 LQKENI. The CDR3 contains 16 residues. Trimming removed 3 bases from V and 2 bases from J; junction bases left unmatched: 3. This chain's CDR3 is CASSPPTGGNTGELFF. The CDR3 region has the DNA TGTGCCAGCTCACCCCCGACAGGGGGCAACACCGGGGAGCTGTTTTTT.

The chain combines TRBV29-1 with TRBJ2-7; D might be TRBD1 (5 bases). V lost 6 bases, J lost 1 base, and 7 bases lay in between. This CDR3 spans 11 amino acids. The germline V gene has CDR1 SQVTM and CDR2 ANQGSEA. The CDR3 region has the DNA TGCAGCGTCCAGGGATCCTACGAGCAGTACTTC. Translating gives CSVQGSYEQYF.

The chain carries TRBV5-1 and TRBJ2-1; D may be TRBD1 (5 bases). Trimming removed 0 bases at V and 7 bases at J, with 5 bases between. The CDR3 spans 12 residues. CDR1 SGHRS and CDR2 YFSETQ come from the germline V gene. This CDR3 is CASSLGQNEQFF. In nucleotides, the CDR3 is TGCGCCAGCAGCTTGGGACAGAATGAGCAGTTCTTC.

This chain uses TRBV9 with TRBJ1-3, with D perhaps TRBD1 (5 bases). CDR1 is SGDLS and CDR2 is YYNGEE in the germline V gene. CDR3 length: 17 amino acids. V lost 2 bases and J 0 bases, leaving 15 bases between the germline ends. In nucleotides, the CDR3 is TGTGCCAGCAGCGTGGACACGGGCCGATTCTCTGGAAACACCATATATTTT. Translated, it gives CASSVDTGRFSGNTIYF.

The V gene is TRBV27, the J gene TRBJ2-1, with 8 bases that match TRBD2. This CDR3 has 15 amino acids. Looked up from germline, CDR1 is MNHEY and CDR2 is SMNVEV (reference sequence). The J segment lost 6 bases and the V segment lost 5 bases, leaving 9 bases of the junction unmatched. CDR3 loop: CASSARLAGINEQFF. In nucleotides, the CDR3 is TGTGCCAGCAGTGCCCGCTTAGCGGGGATCAATGAGCAGTTCTTC.

This chain uses TRBV4-2 with TRBJ2-1; 7 nucleotides align to TRBD2. The germline gives CDR1 LGHNA, CDR2 YNFKEQ. The junction had 9 bases not matched to a gene; V was cut back by 1 base and J by 3 bases. This CDR3 comprises 17 residues. In DNA form, the CDR3 reads TGTGCCAGCAGCCAAGTAAATGGACGGGAGGTCTACAATGAGCAGTTCTTC. Amino acids: CASSQVNGREVYNEQFF.

V and J are TRBV5-5 and TRBJ2-3, with 7 nucleotides matching TRBD2. After removal of 2 bases from V and 5 bases from J, the junction contained 11 bases not matched to a gene. The CDR3 totals 16 residues. Germline assignment: CDR1 SGHKS and CDR2 YYEKEE (reference sequence). The CDR3 sequence is CASSFLTSFGGDTQYF. CDR3 DNA sequence: TGTGCCAGCAGCTTCCTGACTAGCTTCGGTGGAGATACGCAGTATTTT.

The rearrangement joins TRBV7-5 to TRBJ2-7; the table gives TRBD2 as D, unverified against the DNA. TRBV7-5 is an annotated pseudogene. This CDR3 is 17 amino acids long. In DNA form, the CDR3 reads TGTGTCAGAAGCTTAGGGGGTTGGCGGGCCTTGTCCTACGAGCAGTACTTC. Translating gives CVRSLGGWRALSYEQYF.

The chain combines TRBV5-1 with TRBJ2-7, with TRBD2 identical over 13 bases. The germline V gene encodes CDR1 SGHRS and CDR2 YFSETQ. The CDR3 has 16 residues. The ends lost 3 bases at V and 1 base at J; junction bases unmatched: 4. The CDR3 sequence is CASSSTTSGGSYEQYF. The CDR3 DNA sequence: TGCGCCAGCAGCTCCACGACTAGCGGGGGGTCCTACGAGCAGTACTTC. Filled out from reference TRBV5-1 and TRBJ2-7, the complete variable domain reads KAGVTQTPRYLIKTRGQQVTLSCSPISGHRSVSWYQQTPGQGLQFLFEYFSETQRNKGNFPGRFSGRQFSNSRSEMNVSTLELGDSALYLCASSSTTSGGSYEQYFGPGTRLTVT.

The rearrangement joins TRBV12-5 to TRBJ2-7; 8 bases align to TRBD2. The CDR3 is 18 residues long. The V gene end was trimmed by 2 bases and the J gene end by 7 bases; junction bases not matched to a gene: 19. CDR1 and CDR2 from the germline V gene are LGHNT and FRNRAP. CDR3 sequence reads: CASGLSRQKLAEREEQYF. In nucleotides, the CDR3 is TGTGCTAGTGGTTTGTCCCGGCAGAAACTAGCGGAGCGGGAGGAGCAGTACTTC.

This clone was seen more than once but under ten times. The chain is built from TRBV6-5 and TRBJ2-1; 7 bases align to TRBD2. The CDR3 runs 16 residues. CDR1 MNHEY and CDR2 SVGAGI come from the germline V gene. Germline trimming cut 0 bases from V and 6 bases from J; bases unmatched to any gene: 8. The CDR3 DNA reads TGTGCCAGCAGTTACTCGACTAGCTCAGTATCCAATGAGCAGTTCTTC. This encodes CASSYSTSSVSNEQFF.